This T cell receptor beta chain was recorded in a study of T-cell memory formation after mild COVID-19 (dated by TCRdb to about 2021). Describing the broader study: Most TCR sequence clusters were specific to one of the two donors. In a couple of donors, T-cell clones that expanded and contracted after mild COVID-19 were tracked by sequencing TCRalpha and TCRbeta repertoires over time. The cohort comprised two young, previously healthy adult volunteers, one female and one male.

This clonotype was observed many times. Its antigen is unknown. Base qualities are not recorded, but no much larger clone differs from it by a single base. CDR1 and CDR2 are drawn from the germline V gene (reference sequence): MNHEY, SMNVEV. Trimmed from V: 5 bases; trimmed from J: 10 bases; junction bases lacking a gene match: 13. The CDR3 sequence holds 17 residues, the cysteine and phenylalanine included. CDR3 DNA only is kept here, 51 bases in frame from base 1. On the study overall, not on this receptor specifically: Clones that contracted from day 15 to 85 showed balanced CD4/CD8 phenotypes, whereas a second wave of clones that expanded from day 15 to 37 leaned towards CD4+. The study covered only two mild cases, and larger cohorts including severe cases with pre-infection samples were considered necessary. Whether the second-wave clones peaking on day 37 were SARS-CoV-2 specific was not confirmed. Contracting CD4+ clones appeared mostly in the CM and EM memory subsets, whereas CD8+ clones were enriched in EMRA. Some responding clones were found in pre-infection memory, which suggests that pre-existing cross-reactive memory T cells took part in the SARS-CoV-2 response.

Sequencing was carried out with an Illumina NovaSeq 6000. TCRalpha and TCRbeta cDNA libraries were constructed by 5'RACE with constant-segment primers, with sample barcodes and unique molecular identifiers being introduced. RNA was extracted from every sample with Trizol reagent. Library amplification was performed in two PCR steps, and a second sample barcode and Illumina TruSeq adapters were introduced in the second step. Sequencing of libraries was performed on an Illumina NovaSeq with 2 x 150 bp paired-end reads. Regarding the original processing steps: Demultiplexing of reads and collapsing into UMI-guided consensus sequences were performed with migec v1.2.7. Using mixcr v2.1.11, UMI consensuses were aligned to TRA and TRB V and J templates and then assembled into clonotypes. Clonotypes were classified as expanded or contracted when called significant by both edgeR and NoisET, with noise models trained on biological replicates. edgeR calls used a false discovery rate-adjusted p below 0.01 and a log2 fold-change threshold of 1. As an exploratory analysis of dynamics, max-normalized trajectories of the 1000 most abundant clonotypes were examined with PCA combined with hierarchical clustering. Separately sequenced CD4+ and CD8+ repertoires were used to assign a CD4 or CD8 phenotype to each responding clone. TCRdb reprocessing: public reads trimmed at Q25 with fastp, clones called with MiXCR, in-frame beta chains kept. Each CDR3 protein gets just one entry, which takes the most common genes and DNA from the rows behind it. TCRdb's processing, not the study's, gives the V and J calls here. In all, the sample holds hundreds of thousands of distinct CDR3 sequences, and about a sixth of those were seen once. Together, the top ten hold 20% to 25% of the sample.

Ficoll-Paque density gradient centrifugation was the method used to isolate PBMCs. The chain is encoded by TRBV27 joined to TRBJ1-6; a stretch of 11 junction bases matches TRBD1. This TCR was sampled from a young man who had mild COVID-19 (a few samples of this study predate the infection). The sample titles of this study are shuffled in the database, so cell type and time point are left out; the donor was told from shared clones. Sequenced sample: PBMCs or a T cell subset sorted from them (not recorded which). The CDR3: CASSPDRGRGGLSPLHF. The DNA sequence reads TGTGCCAGCAGTCCGGACAGGGGGCGCGGAGGCTTGTCACCCCTCCACTTT.